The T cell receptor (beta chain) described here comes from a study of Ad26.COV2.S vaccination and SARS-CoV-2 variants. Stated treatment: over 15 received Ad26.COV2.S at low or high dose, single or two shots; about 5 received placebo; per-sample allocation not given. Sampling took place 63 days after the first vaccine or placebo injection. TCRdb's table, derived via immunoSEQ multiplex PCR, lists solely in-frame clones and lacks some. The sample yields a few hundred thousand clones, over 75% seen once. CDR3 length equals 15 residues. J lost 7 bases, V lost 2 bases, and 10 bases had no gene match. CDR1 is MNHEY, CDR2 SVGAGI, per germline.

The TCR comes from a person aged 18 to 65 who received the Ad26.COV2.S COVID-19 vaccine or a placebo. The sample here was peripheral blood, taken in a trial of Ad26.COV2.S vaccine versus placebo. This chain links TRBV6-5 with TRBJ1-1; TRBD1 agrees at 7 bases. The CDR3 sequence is CASSYMTGSRGEAFF. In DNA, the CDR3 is TGTGCCAGCAGTTACATGACAGGGAGTAGGGGTGAAGCTTTCTTT.